These 24 T cell receptor beta chains share one sample of origin, sequenced in a study of blood T cells in healthy people across ages. The use of a sample-barcoded 5' primer and a J-beta primer mix characterized a second PCR of roughly 7 to 12 cycles. TCRdb recomputed calls from the 5' RACE reads with MiXCR, one row per CDR3 protein. The data hold roughly 700,000 distinct CDR3 sequences, with roughly 25% observed a single time. This sample was shared with a second study, whose subject was T cells of mothers and their children.

What was sequenced was blood. The receptors were gathered from a boy younger than 18 in good health.

The chain is built from TRBV12-3 or TRBV12-4 and TRBJ2-6; D is uncertain. The CDR3 has 14 amino acids. Deletions cut 6 bases from V and 4 bases from J, with 10 bases between. In DNA, the CDR3 is TGTGCCAGCAGCCCTCGTGCGGGGGCCAACGTCCTGACTTTC. This encodes CASSPRAGANVLTF.

V gene TRBV5-6 combines with J gene TRBJ2-5, with D perhaps TRBD2 (7 bases). Germline V gives CDR1 SGHDT, CDR2 YYEEEE. There are 13 residues in the CDR3. The V end lost 2 bases, the J end lost 5 bases, and 10 bases lay between the germline ends. CDR3 protein: CASSFWGGETQYF. The CDR3 DNA follows: TGTGCCAGCAGCTTCTGGGGGGGCGAGACCCAGTACTTC.

This clonotype was seen a handful of times. The chain employs TRBV7-9 and TRBJ2-5; the D is unclear. The J call may be incorrect, as the DNA end agrees better with TRBJ2-1. The CDR3 runs to 13 residues. The germline V gene encodes CDR1 SEHNR and CDR2 FQNEAQ (reference sequence). The CDR3 protein is CASSPGLVNEQFF. For the CDR3, the DNA is TGTGCCAGCAGCCCGGGCCTAGTCAATGAGCAGTTCTTC.

The rearrangement joins TRBV6-5 to TRBJ2-5, with no clear D. V shed 5 bases and J shed 5 bases, with 15 bases lying between them. CDR3 length: 14 residues. Germline V lookup: CDR1 MNHEY, CDR2 SVGAGI. CDR3 loop: CASSKSTVRETQYF. Here the CDR3 DNA reads TGTGCCAGCAGTAAATCGACGGTGAGGGAGACCCAGTACTTC.

This clonotype was seen only a few times. The chain carries TRBV11-2 and TRBJ1-4; TRBD1 might be the D (5 bases). This CDR3 is 17 amino acids long. Germline V gives CDR1 SGHAT, CDR2 FQNNGV. Trimming removed 6 bases at V and 4 bases at J, with 21 bases between. The CDR3 coding sequence is TGTGCCAGCAGTAGATCACCCCCGGACAAGTTTAATGAAAAACTGTTTTTT. Protein sequence: CASSRSPPDKFNEKLFF.

This clonotype was seen a few times. This chain links TRBV11-3 with TRBJ2-5; 7 bases are shared with TRBD1. The J call could be wrong; TRBJ2-1 is a better fit for the DNA end. Per germline, CDR1 SGHNT and CDR2 YENEEA. This CDR3 comprises 13 residues. CDR3 DNA: TGTGCCAGCAGCTTAGAAGGGGGCCAAGAGCAGTTCTTC. Residues: CASSLEGGQEQFF.

The table lists this clonotype with a few counts. The rearrangement links TRBV4-3 to TRBJ2-1; D is possibly TRBD1 or TRBD2 (6 bases each). The CDR3 contains 16 residues. Germline CDR1 LGHNA, CDR2 YSLEER. V was shortened by 0 bases and J by 4 bases, with 13 bases between the two germline ends. CDR3 loop: CASSQDRGAGYNEQFF. The CDR3 DNA reads as TGCGCCAGCAGCCAAGATAGGGGGGCCGGGTACAATGAGCAGTTCTTC.

This clonotype was counted only a few times. The gene calls are TRBV2 and TRBJ1-1; tentative D call: TRBD1 (6 bases). V lost 4 bases and J lost 5, with 14 bases in between. This CDR3 region has 14 residues. Germline CDR1 is SNHLY and CDR2 is FYNNEI. The CDR3 spells CASSGLVQGTEAFF. The CDR3 DNA reads TGTGCCAGCAGTGGTTTGGTACAGGGTACTGAAGCTTTCTTT.

Remarks on this clonotype: A read error may account for a junction end that differs from germline. This chain joins TRBV3-1 and TRBJ1-1, with 7 nucleotides matching TRBD1. There are 14 residues in the CDR3. Germline CDR1 is LGHDT and CDR2 is YNNKEL (reference sequence). CDR3 coding DNA: TGTGCCAGCAGTCGACAGGGCATGAACACTGAGGCTTTCTTT. This sequence encodes CASSRQGMNTEAFF. The full variable domain, in which reference TRBV3-1 and TRBJ1-1 provide the parts outside the CDR3, is DTAVSQTPKYLVTQMGNDKSIKCEQNLGHDTMYWYKQDSKKFLKIMFSYNNKELIINETVPNRFSPKSPDKAHLNLHINSLELGDSAVYFCASSRQGMNTEAFFGQGTRLTVV.

The chain carries TRBV7-9 and TRBJ2-1; tentatively, D is TRBD2 (6 bases). V lost 4 bases, J lost 0 bases, and 10 bases lay in between. This CDR3 is built from 15 residues. Per germline, CDR1 SEHNR and CDR2 FQNEAQ (reference sequence). The CDR3 nucleotides read TGTGCCAGCAGCTCGGGACTCAGCTCCTACAATGAGCAGTTCTTC. It yields the protein CASSSGLSSYNEQFF. Using reference TRBV7-9 and TRBJ2-1 for the parts outside the CDR3, the full variable domain is DTGVSQNPRHKITKRGQNVTFRCDPISEHNRLYWYRQTLGQGPEFLTYFQNEAQLEKSRLLSDRFSAERPKGSFSTLEIQRTEQGDSAMYLCASSSGLSSYNEQFFGPGTRLTVL.

This clonotype turned up a few times. V and J are TRBV6-1 and TRBJ2-7; D is ambiguous. CDR1 is MNHNS and CDR2 is SASEGT in the germline V gene. This CDR3 spans 13 amino acids. Trimming removed 6 bases from V and 3 bases from J, with 12 bases in between. Here the CDR3 reads CASSLLEYYEQYF. The CDR3 bases are TGTGCCAGCAGCCTCTTGGAGTACTACGAGCAGTACTTC.

This chain connects TRBV12-3 or TRBV12-4 to TRBJ2-7, with D hard to call. CDR3 length equals 14 residues. V shed 2 bases and J shed 5 bases, with 13 bases lying between them. In DNA, the CDR3 is TGTGCCAGCAGTTTACAGGCCCCTACCAACGAGCAGTACTTC. It encodes CASSLQAPTNEQYF.

The rearrangement links TRBV29-1 to TRBJ1-1; 9 bases fit TRBD1. The V gene's germline CDR1 is SQVTM and CDR2 ANQGSEA. J lost 4 bases, V lost 3 bases, and 3 bases had no gene match. The CDR3 runs 13 residues. The CDR3 bases are TGCAGCGTTGAGAAGGACAGGGGCACTGAAGCTTTCTTT. It yields the protein CSVEKDRGTEAFF.

The chain combines TRBV7-6 with TRBJ1-4; D ambiguous. Germline CDR1 and CDR2: SGHVS and FNYEAQ. This CDR3 region has 15 residues. V was pared by 5 bases and J by 2 bases, with 12 bases between. The CDR3, as DNA: TGTGCCAGCAGCGTCAAGGGAGCTACTAATGAAAAACTGTTTTTT. Translated, it gives CASSVKGATNEKLFF.

This clonotype was detected only a few times. The genes are TRBV12-3 or TRBV12-4 and TRBJ2-5; D is unresolved. The V end lost 6 bases, the J end lost 5 bases, and 10 bases lay between the germline ends. This CDR3 comprises 12 residues. For the CDR3, the DNA is TGTGCCAGCAGATTCAATTGGGAGACCCAGTACTTC. Its protein product is CASRFNWETQYF.

This clonotype turned up a few times. CDR3 region: CSVQPWGTGQETQYF. In DNA form, the CDR3 reads TGCAGCGTACAACCCTGGGGGACAGGCCAAGAGACCCAGTACTTC. V and J are TRBV29-1 and TRBJ2-1; 8 bases agree with TRBD1. The J call is uncertain, as TRBJ2-5 better fits the DNA end. This CDR3 region has 15 residues. Germline values: CDR1 SQVTM, CDR2 ANQGSEA.

The rearrangement joins TRBV12-3 or TRBV12-4 to TRBJ2-5; no definite D call. V was pared by 3 bases and J by 5 bases, with 10 bases between. The CDR3 loop spans 13 amino acids. CDR3 in amino acids: CASSFWGYETQYF. The CDR3 coding sequence is TGTGCCAGCAGTTTTTGGGGATACGAGACCCAGTACTTC.

This chain joins TRBV7-2 and TRBJ1-4; D call uncertain. There are 14 residues in the CDR3. The germline V gene has CDR1 SGHTA and CDR2 FQGNSA. Trimming took off 2 bases at V and 4 bases at J, with 8 bases between the two ends. The CDR3: CASSLSLNNEKLFF. CDR3 bases: TGTGCCAGCAGCTTAAGCCTTAATAATGAAAAACTGTTTTTT.

The CDR3: CASSKLSSGGANEQFF. CDR3 DNA sequence: TGCGCCAGCAGCAAGCTTTCTAGCGGGGGGGCCAATGAGCAGTTCTTC. The V and J genes are TRBV5-1 and TRBJ2-5, with 12 bases fitting TRBD2. The J call may be faulty, since TRBJ2-1 better matches the DNA end. CDR1 and CDR2 from the germline V gene are SGHRS and YFSETQ. The CDR3 sequence is 16 residues long.

There are a few counts of this clonotype. The V and J genes are TRBV9 and TRBJ2-3; the match to TRBD2 covers 12 bases. With V trimmed by 3 bases and J by 0 bases, 14 bases remained unmatched. Germline CDR1 and CDR2: SGDLS and YYNGEE. This CDR3 comprises 20 residues. CDR3 in DNA: TGTGCCAGCAGCGCGGCACCCCGGAAGGGACTAGCGGGTAGCACAGATACGCAGTATTTT. It specifies CASSAAPRKGLAGSTDTQYF.

The chain uses TRBV20-1 and TRBJ2-3; 12 bases are a match to TRBD2. Trimming removed 0 bases from V and 0 bases from J; junction bases left unmatched: 7. This CDR3 is built from 18 residues. Germline loops: CDR1 DFQATT, CDR2 SNEGSKA (reference sequence). Written as DNA, the CDR3 is TGCAGTGCTAGAGATAGCCTAGCGGGGGGGCCTAGCACAGATACGCAGTATTTT. Its translation is CSARDSLAGGPSTDTQYF.

This clonotype was seen a handful of times. The chain has TRBV14 and TRBJ1-2; D not certain. Trimming shortened V by 4 bases and J by 0 bases, and 6 bases separated the two germline ends. The CDR3 loop spans 13 amino acids. Germline CDR1 is SGHDN and CDR2 is FVKESK. The chain's CDR3 is CASSPRANYGYTF. The CDR3 nucleotides read TGTGCCAGCAGCCCCCGGGCTAACTATGGCTACACCTTC.

The chain is built from TRBV3-1 and TRBJ2-1; no reliable D call. Judging by the DNA end, TRBJ2-7 fits better; the J call may be wrong. The CDR3 length is 16 residues. CDR1 LGHDT and CDR2 YNNKEL come from the germline V gene (reference sequence). The CDR3 DNA is TGTGCCAGCAGCCAAGGCCTTCCGGGTTTCGGGTACGAGCAGTACTTC. Its protein is CASSQGLPGFGYEQYF.

This clonotype was observed a few times. This rearrangement joins TRBV4-1 to TRBJ2-5; possibly TRBD1 for D (5 bases). The ends were cut back, 2 bases at V and 1 base at J, with 11 bases in the middle. This CDR3 region has 15 residues. From germline, CDR1 is MGHRA and CDR2 YSYEKL. The CDR3 DNA reads TGCGCCAGCAGCCAAATCACCCAGGGCCAAGAGACCCAGTACTTC. Encoded protein: CASSQITQGQETQYF.